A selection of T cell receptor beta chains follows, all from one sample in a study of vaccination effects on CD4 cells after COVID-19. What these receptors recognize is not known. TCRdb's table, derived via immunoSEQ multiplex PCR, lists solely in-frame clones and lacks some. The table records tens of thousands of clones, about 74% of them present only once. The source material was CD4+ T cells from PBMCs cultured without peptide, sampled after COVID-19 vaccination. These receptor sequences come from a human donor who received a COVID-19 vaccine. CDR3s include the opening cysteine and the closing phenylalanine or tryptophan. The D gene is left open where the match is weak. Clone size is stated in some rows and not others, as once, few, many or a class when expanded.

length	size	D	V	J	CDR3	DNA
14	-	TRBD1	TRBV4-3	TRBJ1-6	CASSRDRVRSPLHF	TGCGCCAGCAGCCGAGACAGGGTGCGATCACCCCTCCACTTT
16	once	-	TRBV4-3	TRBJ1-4	CASSQAGGPKSEKLFF	TGCGCCAGCAGCCAAGCGGGCGGGCCCAAGTCCGAAAAACTGTTTTTT
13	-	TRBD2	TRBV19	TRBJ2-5	CASSIRGGETQYF	TGTGCCAGTAGTATACGGGGGGGGGAGACCCAGTACTTC
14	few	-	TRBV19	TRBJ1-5	CAREGRGGNQPQHF	TGTGCCAGGGAGGGGAGAGGGGGAAATCAGCCCCAGCATTTT
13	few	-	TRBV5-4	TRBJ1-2	CASTRGTNYGYTF	TGTGCCAGCACGCGGGGCACTAACTATGGCTACACCTTC
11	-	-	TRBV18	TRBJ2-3	CASSKEDTQYF	TGTGCCAGCTCTAAAGAAGATACGCAGTATTTT
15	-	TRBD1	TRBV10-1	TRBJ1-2	CASSASGQGRSGYTF	TGCGCCAGCAGTGCATCCGGACAGGGGCGGAGTGGCTACACCTTC
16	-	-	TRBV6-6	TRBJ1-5	CASSWGGPSSNQPQHF	TGTGCCAGCAGCTGGGGGGGACCTAGTAGCAATCAGCCCCAGCATTTT
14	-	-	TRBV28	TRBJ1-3	CASQRAGSGNTIYF	TGTGCCAGTCAGAGAGCAGGCTCTGGAAACACCATATATTTT
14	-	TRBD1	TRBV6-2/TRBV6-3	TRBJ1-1	CASSIGQGRTEAFF	TGTGCCAGCAGTATTGGACAGGGAAGGACTGAAGCTTTCTTT
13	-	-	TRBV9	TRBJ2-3	CASTTTASDTQYF	TGTGCCAGCACCACGACCGCTTCCGATACGCAGTATTTT
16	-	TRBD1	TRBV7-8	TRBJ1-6	CASSPDPTGGNSPLHF	TGTGCCAGCAGCCCCGATCCCACAGGGGGAAATTCACCCCTCCACTTT
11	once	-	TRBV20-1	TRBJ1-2	CSAGTYYGYTF	TGCAGTGCCGGGACCTATTATGGCTACACCTTC
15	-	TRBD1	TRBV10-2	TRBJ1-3	CASSGLDRAGNTIYF	TGCGCCAGCAGTGGTCTGGACAGGGCTGGAAACACCATATATTTT
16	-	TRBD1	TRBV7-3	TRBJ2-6	CASSPGQGRGANVLTF	TGTGCCAGCAGCCCGGGACAGGGGCGGGGGGCCAACGTCCTGACTTTC
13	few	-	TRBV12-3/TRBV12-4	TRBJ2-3	CASRSQSTDTQYF	TGTGCCAGCAGGTCACAGAGCACAGATACGCAGTATTTT
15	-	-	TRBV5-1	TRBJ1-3	CASSLDRVFGNTIYF	TGCGCCAGCAGCTTGGACAGGGTGTTTGGAAACACCATATATTTT
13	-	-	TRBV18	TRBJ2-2	CASSLAAAGELFF	TGTGCCAGCTCACTGGCGGCGGCCGGGGAGCTGTTTTTT
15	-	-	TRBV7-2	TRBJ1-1	CASSLLGLVNTEAFF	TGTGCCAGCAGCTTACTCGGCCTAGTGAACACTGAAGCTTTCTTT
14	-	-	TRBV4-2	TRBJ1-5	CASSQEDSNQPQHF	TGTGCCAGCAGCCAAGAGGATAGCAATCAGCCCCAGCATTTT
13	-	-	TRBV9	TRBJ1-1	CASSMTVNTEAFF	TGTGCCAGCAGCATGACAGTGAACACTGAAGCTTTCTTT
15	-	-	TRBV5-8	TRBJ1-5	CASSLAPGPYQPQHF	TGTGCCAGCAGCTTGGCACCAGGGCCATATCAGCCCCAGCATTTT
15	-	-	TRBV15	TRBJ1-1	CATSRDRGKGAEAFF	TGTGCCACCAGCAGAGATCGGGGGAAAGGCGCTGAAGCTTTCTTT
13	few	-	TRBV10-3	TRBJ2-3	CAIGARGPDTQYF	TGTGCCATTGGAGCCCGGGGGCCAGATACGCAGTATTTT
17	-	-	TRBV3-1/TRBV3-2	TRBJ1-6	CASSQDSPTGTNSPLHF	TGTGCCAGCAGCCAAGATTCCCCCACAGGGACGAACTCACCCCTCCACTTT
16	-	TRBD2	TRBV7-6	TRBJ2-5	CASSLGPAGGQETQYF	TGTGCCAGCAGCTTAGGTCCAGCGGGGGGACAAGAGACCCAGTACTTC
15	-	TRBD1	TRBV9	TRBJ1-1	CASSVAPTGAAEAFF	TGTGCCAGCAGCGTAGCCCCAACAGGGGCAGCTGAAGCTTTCTTT
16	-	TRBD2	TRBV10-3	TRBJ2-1	CAISGSGGPGYNEQFF	TGTGCCATCAGCGGTAGCGGGGGCCCTGGCTACAATGAGCAGTTCTTC
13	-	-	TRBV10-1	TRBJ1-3	CASSTGSGNTIYF	TGCGCCAGCAGCACAGGTTCTGGAAACACCATATATTTT
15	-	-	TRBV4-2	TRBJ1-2	CASSQDLLPRRGYTF	TGTGCCAGCAGCCAAGATCTTCTCCCCCGACGTGGCTACACCTTC
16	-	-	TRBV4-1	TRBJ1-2	CASSQDPSGPQYGYTF	TGCGCCAGCAGCCAAGATCCCAGCGGACCTCAATATGGCTACACCTTC
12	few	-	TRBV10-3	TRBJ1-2	CAISPVGVGYTF	TGTGCCATCAGTCCCGTGGGGGTCGGCTACACCTTC